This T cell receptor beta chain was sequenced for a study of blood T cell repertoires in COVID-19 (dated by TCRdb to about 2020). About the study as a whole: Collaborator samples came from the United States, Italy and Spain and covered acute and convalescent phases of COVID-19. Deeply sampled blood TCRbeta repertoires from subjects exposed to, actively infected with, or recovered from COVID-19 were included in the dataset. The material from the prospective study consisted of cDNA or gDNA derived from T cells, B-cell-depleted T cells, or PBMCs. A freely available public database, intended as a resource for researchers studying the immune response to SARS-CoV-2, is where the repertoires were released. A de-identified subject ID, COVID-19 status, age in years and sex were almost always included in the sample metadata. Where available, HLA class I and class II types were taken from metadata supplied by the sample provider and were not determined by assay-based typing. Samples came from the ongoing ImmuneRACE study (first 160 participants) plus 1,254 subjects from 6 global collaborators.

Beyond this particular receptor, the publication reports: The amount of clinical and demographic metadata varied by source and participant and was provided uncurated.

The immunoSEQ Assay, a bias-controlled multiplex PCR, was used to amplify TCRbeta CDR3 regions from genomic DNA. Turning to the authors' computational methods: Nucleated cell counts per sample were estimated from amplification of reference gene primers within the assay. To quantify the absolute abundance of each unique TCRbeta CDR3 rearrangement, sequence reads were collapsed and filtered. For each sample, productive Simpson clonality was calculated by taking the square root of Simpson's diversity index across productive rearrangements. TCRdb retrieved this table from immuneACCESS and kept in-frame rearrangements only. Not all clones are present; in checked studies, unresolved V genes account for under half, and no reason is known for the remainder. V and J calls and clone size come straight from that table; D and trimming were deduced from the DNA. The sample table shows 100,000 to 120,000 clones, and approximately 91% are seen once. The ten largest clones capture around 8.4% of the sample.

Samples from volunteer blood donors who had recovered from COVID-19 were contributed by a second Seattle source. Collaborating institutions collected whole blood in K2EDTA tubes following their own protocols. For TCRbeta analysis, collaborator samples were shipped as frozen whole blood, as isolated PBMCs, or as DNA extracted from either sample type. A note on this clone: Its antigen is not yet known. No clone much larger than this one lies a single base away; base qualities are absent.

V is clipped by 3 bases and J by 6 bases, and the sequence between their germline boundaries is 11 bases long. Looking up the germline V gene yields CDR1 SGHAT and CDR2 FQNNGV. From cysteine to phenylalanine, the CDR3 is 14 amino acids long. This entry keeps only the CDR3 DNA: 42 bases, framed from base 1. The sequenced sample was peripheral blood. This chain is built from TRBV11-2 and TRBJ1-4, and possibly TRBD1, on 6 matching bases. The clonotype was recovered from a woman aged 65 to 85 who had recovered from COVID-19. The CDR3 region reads CASSFWTDDEKLFF. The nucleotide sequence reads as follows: TGTGCCAGCAGCTTTTGGACAGATGATGAAAAACTGTTTTTT.